This T cell receptor beta chain was obtained from a study of shared clonotypes between healthy human individuals. Samples underwent the assay at deep level. In the original analysis: ImmunoSEQ output held junction-only sequences without quality scores, so filtering differed. Assay used: immunoSEQ multiplex PCR; TCRdb lists only in-frame clones, some missing. V, J and clone size reflect that table, while D and trimming were determined from the DNA. The sample comprises some 1.1 million clones, roughly 80% of which are singletons, and 0.85% to 1% rests with the top ten. Study-level points and caveats: Shared across a few donors were 5% to 6% of the naive CD4 clonotypes.

The germline CDR1 and CDR2 sequences are MDHEN and SYDVKM. The V gene end was trimmed by 2 bases and the J gene end by 4 bases; junction bases not matched to a gene: 8. This CDR3 contains 16 residues. Worth noting for this clone: The antigen remains undetermined.

The receptor was isolated from a man between 18 and 29 years old in good health. Some clones in this sample may be carry-over from other donors' samples. The source material was memory CD4+ T cells from PBMCs. As to subset: CD45RA-negative fraction. The chain links TRBV28 to TRBJ1-1; TRBD1 agrees at 9 bases. The CDR3 DNA reads as TGTGCCAGCAGTTTACTACCGGGACAGGGAGCCACTGAAGCTTTCTTT. It translates to CASSLLPGQGATEAFF.